Included here is one T cell receptor (beta chain) sequence, with context. This entry belongs to a study of STAT5B mutations in CD4+ large granular lymphocyte leukemia. The CDR3 consists of 14 residues. The germline V gene has CDR1 SGHRS and CDR2 YFSETQ. The ends were cut back, 0 bases at V and 1 base at J, with 7 bases in the middle. Produced via immunoSEQ multiplex PCR; TCRdb's table is partial and in-frame only. The data show 30,000 to 40,000 clones, 65% to 90% seen once. The TCR was taken from a human donor in good health. V usage is TRBV5-1 and J usage is TRBJ1-1; D is possibly TRBD1 (5 bases). The sequencing input was CD4+ T cells from blood buffy coats. CDR3 amino acids: CASSLGQQNTEAFF. The CDR3 DNA reads as TGCGCCAGCAGCTTGGGACAGCAGAACACTGAAGCTTTCTTT.